A single sample is the source of the 10 T cell receptor beta chains below, sequenced in a study of Tregs in tolerant kidney transplant recipients. Method: immunoSEQ multiplex PCR; TCRdb's copy keeps in-frame clones and lacks some. The sample totals about 30,000 clones. The sequences come from CD8+ T cells from blood, collected before the transplant. These receptors were obtained from a human donor who received a combined kidney and bone marrow transplant.

On this clone: The read ends 3 residues before the CDR3 terminus; that terminus is restored from the germline J gene. The V gene is TRBV28, the J gene TRBJ2-2; TRBD1 is a possible D gene (5 bases). The CDR3 runs to 17 residues. CDR1 is MDHEN, CDR2 SYDVKM, per germline. V was trimmed by 5 bases and J by 4 bases, leaving 20 bases between them. The CDR3: CASSPIFPGWGTGELFF. The sequenced CDR3 bases are TGTGCCAGCAGTCCCATCTTTCCAGGGTGGGGCACCGGGGAG.

Concerning this clone itself: The CDR3 extends 3 residues past the end of the read, so its final part is completed from the germline J gene. The chain employs TRBV5-1 and TRBJ2-1; maybe TRBD1 (6 bases). This CDR3 comprises 13 residues. The germline V gene encodes CDR1 SGHRS and CDR2 YFSETQ. V was shortened by 3 bases and J by 8 bases, with 12 bases between the two germline ends. Here the CDR3 reads CASSSVPGDEQFF. CDR3 DNA (partial): TGCGCCAGCAGCTCCGTGCCAGGGGATGAG.

Comment on this clone: The DNA ends 3 residues before the CDR3 does, and the rest of the CDR3 is filled in from the germline J gene. This chain uses TRBV6-2 or TRBV6-3 with TRBJ2-3; 11 bases fit TRBD2. The CDR3 has 15 residues. The V gene end was trimmed by 5 bases and the J gene end by 2 bases; junction bases not matched to a gene: 3. Germline V gene lookup returns CDR1 MNHEY and CDR2 SVGEGT. The sequenced part of the CDR3 DNA is TGTGCCAGCAGTGGGACTAGCGGCAACACAGATACG. This encodes CASSGTSGNTDT. The full-length CDR3 reads as CASSGTSGNTDTQYF.

About this clone itself: The read finishes 3 residues shy of the CDR3 end, and the germline J gene is used to complete it. The chain joins TRBV5-6 to TRBJ2-3; 8 nucleotides align to TRBD1. CDR1 SGHDT and CDR2 YYEEEE come from the germline V gene. V lost 2 bases to trimming and J lost 4 bases; unmatched junction nucleotides: 3. The CDR3 has 14 residues. The CDR3 sequence: CASSFWTGPDTQYF. CDR3 DNA, as far as it was read: TGTGCCAGCAGCTTTTGGACAGGGCCAGATACG. The whole variable domain, filled in from reference TRBV5-6 and TRBJ2-3, reads DAGVTQSPTHLIKTRGQQVTLRCSPKSGHDTVSWYQQALGQGPQFIFQYYEEEERQRGNFPDRFSGHQFPNYSSELNVNALLLGDSALYLCASSFWTGPDTQYFGPGTRLTVL.

Notes on this clone: Read data end 3 residues before the CDR3 end; the end is taken from the germline J gene. The chain combines TRBV5-7 with TRBJ2-5, with D tentatively TRBD1 (7 bases). TRBV5-7 is noted as an ORF with a role that remains uncertain. Trimming shortened V by 2 bases and J by 6 bases, and 14 bases separated the two germline ends. The CDR3 loop spans 14 amino acids. The CDR3 loop is CASSFRGGGKTQYF. The DNA read from the CDR3 is TGTGCCAGCAGCTTCCGAGGGGGCGGGAAGACC.

As to this clone: The CDR3 goes on 3 residues after the read ends, and that part is filled in from the germline J gene. The chain employs TRBV10-3 and TRBJ2-7, with TRBD2 identical over 10 bases. The germline gives CDR1 ENHRY, CDR2 SYGVKD. V shed 3 bases, J shed 3 bases, and the junction held 17 bases outside the gene matches. This CDR3 region has 19 residues. The sequenced CDR3 bases are TGTGCCATCAGTGACCCGCCGGGACTAGCGCGAGAGGGAAACTACGAG. It codes for CAISDPPGLAREGNYE. The full CDR3 sequence reads CAISDPPGLAREGNYEQYF.

In the case of this clone: The read finishes 3 residues shy of the CDR3 end, and the germline J gene is used to complete it. The rearrangement links TRBV13 to TRBJ1-1; maybe TRBD1 (6 bases). The germline V and J ends were trimmed by 3 bases and 1 base, with 9 bases remaining between them. The CDR3 runs to 14 residues. CDR1 and CDR2 from the germline V gene are PRHDT and FYEKMQ (reference sequence). The chain's CDR3 is CASSLTGRNTEAFF. Partial CDR3 DNA: TGTGCCAGCAGCTTGACAGGAAGGAACACTGAA.

Of note for this clone: The read halts 3 residues ahead of the CDR3 end, with the missing end drawn from the germline J gene. This sequence joins TRBV5-1 and TRBJ2-7; TRBD1 agrees at 8 bases. The CDR3 length is 16 residues. CDR1 is SGHRS, CDR2 YFSETQ, per germline. The J segment lost 0 bases and the V segment lost 2 bases, leaving 7 bases of the junction unmatched. Incomplete CDR3 DNA: TGCGCCAGCAGCTTATTACCGGGACAGGCCTCCTACGAG. Translated: CASSLLPGQASYE. The entire CDR3 is CASSLLPGQASYEQYF.

The part of the CDR3 DNA that was read is TGCGCCAGCAGCTCCGGGGGGACGTATAGCACAGATACG. Its translation: CASSSGGTYSTDT. The complete CDR3 reads CASSSGGTYSTDTQYF. This chain links TRBV5-1 with TRBJ2-3, with 7 bases matching TRBD2. The sequence runs out 3 residues before the end of the CDR3; the remainder is reconstructed from the germline J gene. This CDR3 spans 16 amino acids. Trimming cost V 3 bases and J 0 bases; bases outside gene matches: 7. The germline V gene has CDR1 SGHRS and CDR2 YFSETQ.

In the case of this clone: The read gets to within 3 residues of the CDR3 end, and the germline J gene fills in the rest. The chain recombines TRBV11-2 with TRBJ2-7; a possible D gene is TRBD1 (5 bases). The CDR3 is 14 residues long. The ends were cut back, 3 bases at V and 3 bases at J, with 12 bases in the middle. Looked up from germline, CDR1 is SGHAT and CDR2 is FQNNGV. The CDR3 here is CASSLLVQGYEQYF. CDR3 DNA, as far as it was read: TGTGCCAGCAGCTTGTTGGTCCAGGGCTACGAG.